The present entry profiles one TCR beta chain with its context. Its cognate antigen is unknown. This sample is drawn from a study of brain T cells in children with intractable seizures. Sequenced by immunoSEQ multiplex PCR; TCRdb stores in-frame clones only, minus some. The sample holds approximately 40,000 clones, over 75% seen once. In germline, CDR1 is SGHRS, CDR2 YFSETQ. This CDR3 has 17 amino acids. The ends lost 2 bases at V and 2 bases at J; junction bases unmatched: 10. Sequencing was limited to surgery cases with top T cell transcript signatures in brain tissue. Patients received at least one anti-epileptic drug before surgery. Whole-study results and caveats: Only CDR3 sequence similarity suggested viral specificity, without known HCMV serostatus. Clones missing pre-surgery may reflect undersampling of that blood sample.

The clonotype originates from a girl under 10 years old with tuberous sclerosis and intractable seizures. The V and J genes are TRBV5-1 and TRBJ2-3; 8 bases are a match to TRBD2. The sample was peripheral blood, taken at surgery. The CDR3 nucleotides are TGCGCCAGCAGCTTTGAAACCGGGACTAGACTCACAGATACGCAGTATTTT. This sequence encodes CASSFETGTRLTDTQYF. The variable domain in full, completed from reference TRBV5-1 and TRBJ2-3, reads KAGVTQTPRYLIKTRGQQVTLSCSPISGHRSVSWYQQTPGQGLQFLFEYFSETQRNKGNFPGRFSGRQFSNSRSEMNVSTLELGDSALYLCASSFETGTRLTDTQYFGPGTRLTVL.